This T cell receptor beta chain was recorded in a study of blood T cells in healthy people across ages. Study-wide points: Getting older went along with TCR beta diversity per million T cells dropping roughly linearly.

A note on this clonotype: The antigen is unknown.

For the second PCR, which ran for roughly 7 to 11 cycles, a sample-barcoded 5' primer and a J-beta primer mix were used. MiXCR was run by TCRdb on the 5' RACE reads, yielding one entry per CDR3 protein. Of hundreds of thousands of distinct CDR3 sequences in the sample, 36% were seen once. The V end was cut by 9 bases, the J end by 11 bases, with 22 bases between. This CDR3 region has 13 residues. Germline lookup yields CDR1 LGHNT and CDR2 FRNRAP. The sequenced sample consisted of blood. This clonotype was obtained from a man aged 18 to 29 in good health. The chain employs TRBV12-5 and TRBJ2-5; tentative D call: TRBD1 (6 bases). The CDR3 reads CASQRGQYNEQYF. The CDR3 nucleotides read TGTGCTAGCCAGCGCGGACAGTACAATGAGCAGTACTTC.